Below are 14 T cell receptor beta chains sequenced from a single sample in a study of blood T cell repertoires in COVID-19. Sequencing was performed with immunoSEQ multiplex PCR; in TCRdb, only in-frame clones are kept and a portion is missing. The sample lists tens of thousands of clones; 70% to 90% were seen once. The specimen was peripheral blood. The receptors originated from a human donor in a cohort sampled during active COVID-19.

V gene TRBV7-9 combines with J gene TRBJ2-7; D uncertain. Germline CDR1 SEHNR, CDR2 FQNEAQ (reference sequence). The germline V and J ends were trimmed by 5 bases and 6 bases, with 8 bases remaining between them. The CDR3 loop spans 11 amino acids. CDR3 sequence (DNA): TGTGCCAGCAGCGACTTCGGCGAGCAGTACTTC. It yields the protein CASSDFGEQYF.

The DNA for the CDR3 is TGTGCCAGCAGCTCCATACAGGGGCCCTCCTCTGAAGCTTTCTTT. Translated: CASSSIQGPSSEAFF. The rearrangement uses TRBV7-9 and TRBJ1-1; TRBD1 matches 7 bases. Germline V gene data show CDR1 as SEHNR and CDR2 as FQNEAQ (reference sequence). The CDR3 covers 15 residues. J gave up 6 bases and V 4 bases, and 11 bases lay outside the gene matches.

V gene TRBV5-1 combines with J gene TRBJ2-1; 11 nucleotides align to TRBD2. The germline V gene encodes CDR1 SGHRS and CDR2 YFSETQ. The J segment lost 8 bases and the V segment lost 5 bases, leaving 6 bases of the junction unmatched. This CDR3 has 14 amino acids. The CDR3 sequence is CASSLAGGHDEQFF. CDR3 DNA sequence: TGCGCCAGCAGTCTAGCGGGGGGTCATGATGAGCAGTTCTTC.

The chain links TRBV6-5 to TRBJ1-1, with TRBD1 as a possible D gene (6 bases). The V end lost 2 bases, the J end lost 3 bases, and 13 bases lay between the germline ends. This CDR3 is built from 15 residues. Germline-derived CDR1 and CDR2 are MNHEY and SVGAGI. The CDR3: CASSYADSLYTEAFF. CDR3 DNA sequence: TGTGCCAGCAGTTACGCGGACAGCCTCTACACTGAAGCTTTCTTT.

The rearrangement joins TRBV19 to TRBJ2-7, with D uncertain. The V end lost 4 bases, the J end lost 2 bases, and 12 bases lay between the germline ends. The CDR3 extends over 14 amino acids. From germline, CDR1 is LNHDA and CDR2 SQIVND (reference sequence). CDR3 protein: CASSTFGSTYEQYF. CDR3 sequence (DNA): TGTGCCAGTAGTACCTTTGGCAGTACCTACGAGCAGTACTTC. The variable domain in full, completed from reference TRBV19 and TRBJ2-7, reads DGGITQSPKYLFRKEGQNVTLSCEQNLNHDAMYWYRQDPGQGLRLIYYSQIVNDFQKGDIAEGYSVSREKKESFPLTVTSAQKNPTAFYLCASSTFGSTYEQYFGPGTRLTVT.

This rearrangement joins TRBV12-5 to TRBJ2-7, with TRBD1 matching over 9 bases. This CDR3 has 15 residues. With V trimmed by 6 bases and J by 4 bases, 10 bases remained unmatched. Germline assignment: CDR1 LGHNT and CDR2 FRNRAP. The CDR3 region has the DNA TGTGCTAGTGGACCCCCCGGGACAGGGATGTACGAGCAGTACTTC. The encoded protein is CASGPPGTGMYEQYF.

The chain uses TRBV18 and TRBJ1-6; TRBD1 matches 10 bases. The CDR3 is made up of 14 amino acids. The V and J ends lost 2 bases and 8 bases, in that order; junction bases with no gene match: 0. CDR1 is KGHSH and CDR2 is LQKENI in the germline V gene. DNA of the CDR3: TGTGCCAGCTCACCAGGGACAGGGGATTCACCCCTCCACTTT. It codes for CASSPGTGDSPLHF.

The rearrangement uses TRBV7-9 and TRBJ1-2; 7 nucleotides match TRBD1. The germline V gene encodes CDR1 SEHNR and CDR2 FQNEAQ (reference sequence). V shed 5 bases, J shed 4 bases, and the junction held 7 bases outside the gene matches. There are 14 residues in the CDR3. CDR3 nucleotide sequence: TGTGCCAGCAGCATCCAGGGGGTACCCTATGGCTACACCTTC. It encodes CASSIQGVPYGYTF.

The chain uses TRBV19 and TRBJ2-7, with 8 nucleotides matching TRBD1. This CDR3 comprises 15 residues. V lost 3 bases to trimming and J lost 3 bases; unmatched junction nucleotides: 7. CDR1 and CDR2 (germline): LNHDA, SQIVND (reference sequence). The CDR3: CASSIGQGAFYEQYF. As DNA, the CDR3 is TGTGCCAGTAGTATCGGACAGGGAGCTTTCTACGAGCAGTACTTC.

The chain has TRBV5-8 and TRBJ2-1; 15 nucleotides line up with TRBD2. In germline, CDR1 is SGHTS, CDR2 YDEGEE. V shed 4 bases, J shed 5 bases, and the junction held 7 bases outside the gene matches. The CDR3 has 17 residues. CDR3 nucleotide sequence: TGTGCCAGCAGCACTGGGACTAGCGGGGGGCGGAACAATGAGCAGTTCTTC. It codes for CASSTGTSGGRNNEQFF.

The V call is TRBV6-5, the J call TRBJ2-7; 7 nucleotides agree with TRBD2. Germline V CDR1 and CDR2: MNHEY, SVGAGI. CDR3 length: 14 residues. J was trimmed by 0 bases and V by 6 bases; bases with no gene match: 5. The CDR3 nucleotides are TGTGCCAGCAGGCTAGCGGCTAGCTCCTACGAGCAGTACTTC. Its protein product is CASRLAASSYEQYF.

CDR3 sequence reads: CASSQGDSRYNSPLHF. The DNA for the CDR3 is TGTGCCAGCAGCCAAGGTGACTCCCGCTATAATTCACCCCTCCACTTT. The chain has TRBV3-1 (or the pseudogene TRBV3-2) and TRBJ1-6; D is undetermined. CDR3 length: 16 residues. The germline gives CDR1 LGHDT, CDR2 YNNKEL (reference sequence). Trimming pared 1 base from V and 3 bases from J, leaving 10 bases between.

The chain carries TRBV6-6 and TRBJ1-1, with TRBD1 matching 7 bases. The germline CDR1 and CDR2 sequences are MNHNY and SVGAGI (reference sequence). V lost 6 bases, J lost 1 base, and 5 bases stayed unmatched. This CDR3 is 14 amino acids long. CDR3 DNA sequence: TGTGCCAGCAGCTCCGACAGGGCGAACACTGAAGCTTTCTTT. Encoded protein: CASSSDRANTEAFF.

The chain joins TRBV4-1 to TRBJ1-1; D possibly corresponds to TRBD1 (5 bases). CDR1 and CDR2 from the germline V gene are MGHRA and YSYEKL. CDR3 length: 18 amino acids. Trimming shortened V by 1 base and J by 5 bases, and 23 bases separated the two germline ends. The CDR3 loop is CASSQGPRIGGGGTEAFF. Here the CDR3 DNA reads TGCGCCAGCAGCCAAGGCCCGCGGATTGGGGGAGGAGGGACTGAAGCTTTCTTT.